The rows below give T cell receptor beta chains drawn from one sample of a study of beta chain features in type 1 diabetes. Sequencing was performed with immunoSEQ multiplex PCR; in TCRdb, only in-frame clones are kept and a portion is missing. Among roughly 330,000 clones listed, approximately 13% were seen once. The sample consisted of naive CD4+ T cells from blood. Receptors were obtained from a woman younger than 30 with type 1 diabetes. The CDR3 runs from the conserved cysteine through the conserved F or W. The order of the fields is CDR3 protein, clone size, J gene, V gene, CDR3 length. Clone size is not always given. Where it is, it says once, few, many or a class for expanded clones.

cdr3_aa: CASSLNTPGGLEAFF
clone_size: few
j_call: TRBJ1-1
v_call: TRBV11-2
cdr3_length: 15

cdr3_aa: CASSPPVGGTGRSGANVLTF
clone_size: few
j_call: TRBJ2-6
v_call: TRBV28
cdr3_length: 20

cdr3_aa: CASSLGSRAAETQYF
clone_size: few
j_call: TRBJ2-5
v_call: TRBV5-1
cdr3_length: 15

cdr3_aa: CASSPVTPHYGYTF
clone_size: few
j_call: TRBJ1-2
v_call: TRBV18
cdr3_length: 14

cdr3_aa: CASSTGLAGALSVEQFF
clone_size: few
j_call: TRBJ2-1
v_call: TRBV5-1
cdr3_length: 17

cdr3_aa: CASSNGQGVYEQYF
clone_size: NA
j_call: TRBJ2-7
v_call: TRBV5-4
cdr3_length: 14

cdr3_aa: CASQYQGTGELFF
clone_size: NA
j_call: TRBJ2-2
v_call: TRBV2
cdr3_length: 13

cdr3_aa: CASSPLPSGTDTQYF
clone_size: few
j_call: TRBJ2-3
v_call: TRBV27
cdr3_length: 15

cdr3_aa: CAWSHQGLEPQHF
clone_size: NA
j_call: TRBJ1-5
v_call: TRBV30
cdr3_length: 13

cdr3_aa: CASSPTGGRTNTGELFF
clone_size: NA
j_call: TRBJ2-2
v_call: TRBV18
cdr3_length: 17

cdr3_aa: CASSLTTAPPMQVGEKLFF
clone_size: NA
j_call: TRBJ1-4
v_call: TRBV7-6
cdr3_length: 19

cdr3_aa: CAITELTRDNGNTEAFF
clone_size: few
j_call: TRBJ1-1
v_call: TRBV10-3
cdr3_length: 17

cdr3_aa: CASSGGGASYGYTF
clone_size: few
j_call: TRBJ1-2
v_call: TRBV28
cdr3_length: 14

cdr3_aa: CASSAENSYNEQFF
clone_size: few
j_call: TRBJ2-1
v_call: TRBV25-1
cdr3_length: 14

cdr3_aa: CASSEQGLANTGELFF
clone_size: NA
j_call: TRBJ2-2
v_call: TRBV2
cdr3_length: 16

cdr3_aa: CASSLWTGGSTGELFF
clone_size: few
j_call: TRBJ2-2
v_call: TRBV11-2
cdr3_length: 16

cdr3_aa: CAWSPDRSYEQYF
clone_size: few
j_call: TRBJ2-7
v_call: TRBV30
cdr3_length: 13